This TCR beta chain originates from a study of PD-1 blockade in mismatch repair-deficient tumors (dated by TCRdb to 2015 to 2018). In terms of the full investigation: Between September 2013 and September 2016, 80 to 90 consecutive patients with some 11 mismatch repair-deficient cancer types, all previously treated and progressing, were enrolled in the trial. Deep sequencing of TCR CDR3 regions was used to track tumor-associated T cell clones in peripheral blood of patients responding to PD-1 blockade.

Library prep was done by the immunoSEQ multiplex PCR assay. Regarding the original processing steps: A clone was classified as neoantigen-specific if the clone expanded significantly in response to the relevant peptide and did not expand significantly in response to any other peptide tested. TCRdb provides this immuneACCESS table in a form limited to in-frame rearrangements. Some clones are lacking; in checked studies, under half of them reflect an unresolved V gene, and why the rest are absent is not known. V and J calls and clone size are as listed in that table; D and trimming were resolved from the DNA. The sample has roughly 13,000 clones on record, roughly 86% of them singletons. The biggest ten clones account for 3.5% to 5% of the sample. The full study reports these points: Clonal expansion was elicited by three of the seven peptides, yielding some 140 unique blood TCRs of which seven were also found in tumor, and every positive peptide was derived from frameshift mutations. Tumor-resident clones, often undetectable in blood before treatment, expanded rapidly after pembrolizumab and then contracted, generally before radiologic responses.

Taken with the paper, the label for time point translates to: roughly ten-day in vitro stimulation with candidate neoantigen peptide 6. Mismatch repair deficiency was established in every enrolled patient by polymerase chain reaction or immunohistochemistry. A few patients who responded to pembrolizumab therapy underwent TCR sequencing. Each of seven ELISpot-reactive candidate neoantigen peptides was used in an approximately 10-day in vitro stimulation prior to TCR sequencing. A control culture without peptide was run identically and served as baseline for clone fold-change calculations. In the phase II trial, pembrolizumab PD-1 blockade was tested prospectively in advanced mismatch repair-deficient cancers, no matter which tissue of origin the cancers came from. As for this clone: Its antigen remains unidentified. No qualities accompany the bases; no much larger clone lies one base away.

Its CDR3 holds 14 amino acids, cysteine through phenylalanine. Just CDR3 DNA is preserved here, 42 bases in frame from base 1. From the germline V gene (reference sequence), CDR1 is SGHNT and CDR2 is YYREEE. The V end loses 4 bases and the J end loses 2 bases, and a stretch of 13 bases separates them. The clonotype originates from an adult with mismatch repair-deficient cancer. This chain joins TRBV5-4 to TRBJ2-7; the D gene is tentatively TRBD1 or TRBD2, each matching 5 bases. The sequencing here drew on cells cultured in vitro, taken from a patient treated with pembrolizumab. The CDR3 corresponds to CASSNRDLTYEQYF. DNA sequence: TGTGCCAGCAGCAACCGGGACCTCACCTACGAGCAGTACTTC.